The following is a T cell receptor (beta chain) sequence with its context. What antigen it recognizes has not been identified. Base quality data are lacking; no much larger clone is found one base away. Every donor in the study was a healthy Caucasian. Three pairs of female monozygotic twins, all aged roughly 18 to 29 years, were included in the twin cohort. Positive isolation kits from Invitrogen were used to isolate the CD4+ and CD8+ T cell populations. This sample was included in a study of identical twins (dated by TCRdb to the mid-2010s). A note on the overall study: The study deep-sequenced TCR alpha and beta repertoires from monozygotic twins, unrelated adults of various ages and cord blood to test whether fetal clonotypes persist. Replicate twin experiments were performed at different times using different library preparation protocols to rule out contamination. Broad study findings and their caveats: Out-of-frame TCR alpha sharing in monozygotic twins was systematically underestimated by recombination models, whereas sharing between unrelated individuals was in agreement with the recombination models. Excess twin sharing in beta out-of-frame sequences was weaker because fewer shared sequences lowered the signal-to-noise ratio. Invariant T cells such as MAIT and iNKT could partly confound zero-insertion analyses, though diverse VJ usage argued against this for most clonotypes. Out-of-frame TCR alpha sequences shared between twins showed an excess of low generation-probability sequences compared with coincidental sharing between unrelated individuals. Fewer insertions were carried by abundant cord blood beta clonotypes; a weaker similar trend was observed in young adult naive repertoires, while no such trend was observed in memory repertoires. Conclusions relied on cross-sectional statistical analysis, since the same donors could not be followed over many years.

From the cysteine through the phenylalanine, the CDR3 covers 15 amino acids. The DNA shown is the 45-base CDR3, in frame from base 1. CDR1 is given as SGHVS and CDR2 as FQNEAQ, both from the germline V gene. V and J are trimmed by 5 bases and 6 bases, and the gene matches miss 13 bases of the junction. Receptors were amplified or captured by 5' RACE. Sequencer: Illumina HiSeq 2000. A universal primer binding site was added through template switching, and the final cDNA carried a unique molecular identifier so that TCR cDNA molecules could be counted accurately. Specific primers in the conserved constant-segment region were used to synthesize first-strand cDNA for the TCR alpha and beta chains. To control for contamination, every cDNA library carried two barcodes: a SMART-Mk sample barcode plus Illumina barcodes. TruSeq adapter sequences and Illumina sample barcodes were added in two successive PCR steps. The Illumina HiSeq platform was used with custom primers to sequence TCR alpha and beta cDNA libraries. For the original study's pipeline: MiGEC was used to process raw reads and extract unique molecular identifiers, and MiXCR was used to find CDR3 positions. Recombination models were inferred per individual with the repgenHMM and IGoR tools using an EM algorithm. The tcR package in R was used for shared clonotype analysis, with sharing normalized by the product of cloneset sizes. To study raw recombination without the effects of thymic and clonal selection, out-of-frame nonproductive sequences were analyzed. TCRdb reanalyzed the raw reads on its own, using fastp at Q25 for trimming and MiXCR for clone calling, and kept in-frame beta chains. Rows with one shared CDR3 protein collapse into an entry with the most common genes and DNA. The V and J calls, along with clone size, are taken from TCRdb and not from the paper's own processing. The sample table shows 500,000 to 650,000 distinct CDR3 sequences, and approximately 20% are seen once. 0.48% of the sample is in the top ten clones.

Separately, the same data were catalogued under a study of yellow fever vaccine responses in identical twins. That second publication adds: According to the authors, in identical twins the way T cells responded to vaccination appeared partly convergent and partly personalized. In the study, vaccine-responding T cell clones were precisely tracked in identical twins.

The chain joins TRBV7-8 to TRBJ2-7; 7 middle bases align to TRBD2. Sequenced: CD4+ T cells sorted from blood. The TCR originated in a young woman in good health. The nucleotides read TGTGCCAGCAGCACAGACGGGGGGAGTTCGGGCGAGCAGTACTTC. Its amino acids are CASSTDGGSSGEQYF.